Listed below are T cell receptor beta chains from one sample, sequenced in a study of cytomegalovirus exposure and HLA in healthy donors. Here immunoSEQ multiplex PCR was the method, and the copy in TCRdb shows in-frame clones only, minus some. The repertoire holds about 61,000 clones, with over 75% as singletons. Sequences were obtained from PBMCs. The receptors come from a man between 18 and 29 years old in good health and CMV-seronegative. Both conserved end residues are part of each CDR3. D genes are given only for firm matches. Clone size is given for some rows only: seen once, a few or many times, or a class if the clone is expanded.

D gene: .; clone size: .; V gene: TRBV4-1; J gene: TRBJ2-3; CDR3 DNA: TGCGCCAGCAGCCAAGATGGGGGGGCCCGGTCAGATACGCAGTATTTT; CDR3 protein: CASSQDGGARSDTQYF
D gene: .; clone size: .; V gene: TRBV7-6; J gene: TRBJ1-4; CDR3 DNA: TGTGCCAGCAGCCCTCTTCTTGAAAAACTGTTTTTT; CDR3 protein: CASSPLLEKLFF
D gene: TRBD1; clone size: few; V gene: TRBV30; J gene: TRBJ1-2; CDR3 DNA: TGTGCCTGGAGACTTCGACAGGGGACCTATGGCTACACCTTC; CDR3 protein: CAWRLRQGTYGYTF
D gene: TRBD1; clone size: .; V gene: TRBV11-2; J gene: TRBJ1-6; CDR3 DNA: TGTGCCAGCAGCTCATACAGGGGCTATAATTCACCCCTCCACTTT; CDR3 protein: CASSSYRGYNSPLHF
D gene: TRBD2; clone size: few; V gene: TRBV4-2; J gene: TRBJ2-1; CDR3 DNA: TGTGCCAGCAGCCAAACTAGCGGGGGGGCCTACAATGAGCAGTTCTTC; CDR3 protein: CASSQTSGGAYNEQFF
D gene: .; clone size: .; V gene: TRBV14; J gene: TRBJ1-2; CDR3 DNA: TGTGCCAGCAGCCAAGAAGCCTATGGCTACACCTTC; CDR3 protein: CASSQEAYGYTF
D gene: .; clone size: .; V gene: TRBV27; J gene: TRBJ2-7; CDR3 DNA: TGTGCCAGCAGTTTGGGCAGATTCTACGAGCAGTACTTC; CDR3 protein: CASSLGRFYEQYF
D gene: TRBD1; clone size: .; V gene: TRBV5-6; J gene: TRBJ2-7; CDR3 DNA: TGTGCCAGCAGCTCCCGGACAGGCTTTTGGTTCTACGAGCAGTACTTC; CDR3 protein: CASSSRTGFWFYEQYF
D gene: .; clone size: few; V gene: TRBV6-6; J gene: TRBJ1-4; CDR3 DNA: TGTGCCAGCAGATCGGCGGGAGCTAATGAAAAACTGTTTTTT; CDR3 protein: CASRSAGANEKLFF
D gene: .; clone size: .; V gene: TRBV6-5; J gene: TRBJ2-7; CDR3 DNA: TGTGCCAGCAGTTGGGGCCTTGAGCAGTACTTC; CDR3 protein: CASSWGLEQYF
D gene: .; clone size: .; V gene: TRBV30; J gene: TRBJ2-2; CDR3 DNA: TGTGCCTGGCAACACCTAGAAAAGAACACCGGGGAGCTGTTTTTT; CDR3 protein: CAWQHLEKNTGELFF
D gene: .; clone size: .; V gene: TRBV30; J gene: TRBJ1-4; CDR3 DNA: TGTGCCTGGAGTGCGGGCGGAGGGGCAGGGGAAAAACTGTTTTTT; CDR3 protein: CAWSAGGGAGEKLFF
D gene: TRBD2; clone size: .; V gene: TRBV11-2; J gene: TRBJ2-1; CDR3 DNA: TGTGCCAGCAGCTTAGATAGCGGGGGGGCCTTAAATGAGCAGTTCTTC; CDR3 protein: CASSLDSGGALNEQFF
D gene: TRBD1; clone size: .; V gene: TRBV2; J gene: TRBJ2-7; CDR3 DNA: TGTGCCAGCAGTGTGGGACAGGGAGACGAGCAGTACTTC; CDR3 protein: CASSVGQGDEQYF
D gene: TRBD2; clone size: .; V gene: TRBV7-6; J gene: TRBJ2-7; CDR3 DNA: TGTGCCAGCAGCTTAGGACTCAGTAGCGGGGGCATTCGGTACGAGCAGTACTTC; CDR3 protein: CASSLGLSSGGIRYEQYF
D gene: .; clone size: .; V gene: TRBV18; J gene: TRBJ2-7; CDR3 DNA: TGTGCCAGCTCACCACCATCTCTTTTGTACGAGCAGTACTTC; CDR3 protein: CASSPPSLLYEQYF
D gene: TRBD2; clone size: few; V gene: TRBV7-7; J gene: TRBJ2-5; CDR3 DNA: TGTGCTAGCAGCCCGACTAGCGGGGGGTTGGAGACCCAGTACTTC; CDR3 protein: CASSPTSGGLETQYF
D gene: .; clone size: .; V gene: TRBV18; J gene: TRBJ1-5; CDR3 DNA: TGTGCCAGCTCATCGAGACTGGGTGGCCAGCCCCAGCATTTT; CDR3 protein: CASSSRLGGQPQHF
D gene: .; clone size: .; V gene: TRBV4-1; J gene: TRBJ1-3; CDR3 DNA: TGCGCCAGCAGCCAAGTTTTAGCAGGGCGCTCTGGAAACACCATATATTTT; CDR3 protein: CASSQVLAGRSGNTIYF
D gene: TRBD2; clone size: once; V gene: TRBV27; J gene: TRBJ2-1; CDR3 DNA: TGTGCCACCACAGACTATAGCGGGGGGAACAATGAGCAGTTCTTC; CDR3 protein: CATTDYSGGNNEQFF
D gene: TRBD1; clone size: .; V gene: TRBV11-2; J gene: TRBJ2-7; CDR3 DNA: TGTGCCAGCAGCTTACTAGGGACAGGGGTTGACGAGCAGTACTTC; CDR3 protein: CASSLLGTGVDEQYF
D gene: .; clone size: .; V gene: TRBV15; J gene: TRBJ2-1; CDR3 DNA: TGTGCCACCAGTGGGGCTAGCTACAATGAGCAGTTCTTC; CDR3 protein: CATSGASYNEQFF
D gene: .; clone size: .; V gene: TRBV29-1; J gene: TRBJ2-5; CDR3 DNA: TGCAGCGTCGGGGAACTCTACCGGACCCAGTACTTC; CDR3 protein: CSVGELYRTQYF
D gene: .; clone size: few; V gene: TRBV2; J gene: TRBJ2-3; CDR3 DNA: TGTGCCAGGTCGGGAATCCCCAGCACAGATACGCAGTATTTT; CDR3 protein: CARSGIPSTDTQYF
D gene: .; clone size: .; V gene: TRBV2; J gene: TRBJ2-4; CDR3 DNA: TGTGCCAGCCGGGAAGCCAAAAACATTCAGTACTTC; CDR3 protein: CASREAKNIQYF
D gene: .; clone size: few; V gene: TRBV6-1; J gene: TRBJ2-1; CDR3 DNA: TGTGCCAGCAGTGAAGCACCAGGGACTGGCGGGGTCTTC; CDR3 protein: CASSEAPGTGGVF
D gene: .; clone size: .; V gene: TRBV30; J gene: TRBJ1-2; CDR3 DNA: TGTGCCTGGAGTGGAACCCTGAGGCTTAGCTATGGCTACACCTTC; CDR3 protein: CAWSGTLRLSYGYTF
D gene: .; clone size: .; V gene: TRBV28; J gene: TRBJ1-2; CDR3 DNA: TGTGCCAGCAGTGAGATGGCTGCAGGGAACTATGGCTACACCTTC; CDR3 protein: CASSEMAAGNYGYTF
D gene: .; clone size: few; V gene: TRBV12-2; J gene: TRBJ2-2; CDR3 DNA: TGTGCAAGTCGCTTTCGATCTGAGACTAGCGGGGGGGCCGACACCGGGGAGCTGTTTTTT; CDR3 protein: CASRFRSETSGGADTGELFF
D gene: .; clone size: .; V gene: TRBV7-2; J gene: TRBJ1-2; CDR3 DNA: TGTGCCAGCAGCTTAGGAAGGGAGGCGGCTGGCTACACCTTC; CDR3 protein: CASSLGREAAGYTF
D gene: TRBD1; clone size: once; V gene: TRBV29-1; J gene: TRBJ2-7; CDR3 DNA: TGCAGCGGCAGGACAGGGATCTCCTACGAGCAGTACTTC; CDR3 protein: CSGRTGISYEQYF
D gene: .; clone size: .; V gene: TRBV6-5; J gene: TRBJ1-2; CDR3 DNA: TGTGCCAGCAGTTACTCGGGACTGAACTATGGCTACACCTTC; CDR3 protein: CASSYSGLNYGYTF
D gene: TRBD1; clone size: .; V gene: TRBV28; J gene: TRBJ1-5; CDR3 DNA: TGTGCCAGCAGTTTAGAGGGACAGGGGATGATGCAGCCCCAGCATTTT; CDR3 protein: CASSLEGQGMMQPQHF
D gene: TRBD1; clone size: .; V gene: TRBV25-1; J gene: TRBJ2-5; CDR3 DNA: TGTGCCAGCAGTGCCCTGACAGGGGGCCAAGAGACCCAGTACTTC; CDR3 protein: CASSALTGGQETQYF
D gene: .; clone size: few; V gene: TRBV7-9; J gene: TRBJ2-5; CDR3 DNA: TGTGCCAGCAGCCCCCAGATTGAGACCCAGTACTTC; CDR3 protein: CASSPQIETQYF
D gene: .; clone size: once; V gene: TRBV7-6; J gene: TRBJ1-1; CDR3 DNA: TGTGCCAGCAGTAAACCTCGGGGAACCGGAGGGACTGAAGCTTTCTTT; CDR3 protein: CASSKPRGTGGTEAFF
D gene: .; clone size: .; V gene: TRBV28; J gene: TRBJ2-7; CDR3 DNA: TGTGCCAGCAGTTTTCAATACGAGCAGTACTTC; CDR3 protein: CASSFQYEQYF
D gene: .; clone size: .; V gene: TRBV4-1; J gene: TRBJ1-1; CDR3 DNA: TGCGCCAGCAGCCAAGGCAGGGCTGAAGCTTTCTTT; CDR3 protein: CASSQGRAEAFF
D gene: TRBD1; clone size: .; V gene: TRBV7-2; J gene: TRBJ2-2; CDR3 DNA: TGTGCCAGCAGCTTCTGGACAGGGGGTTCAACCGGGGAGCTGTTTTTT; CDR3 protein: CASSFWTGGSTGELFF
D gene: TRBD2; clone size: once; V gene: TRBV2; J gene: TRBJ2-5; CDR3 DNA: TGTGCCGGATCTAGCGGGGGGTCACAAGAGACCCAGTACTTC; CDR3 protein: CAGSSGGSQETQYF
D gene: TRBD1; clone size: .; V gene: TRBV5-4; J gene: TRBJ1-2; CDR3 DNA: TGTGCCAGCAGCTCCCCTGTGACAGGGAACTATGGCTACACCTTC; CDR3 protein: CASSSPVTGNYGYTF